A single sample is the source of the 8 T cell receptor beta chains below, sequenced in a study of patients and donors after allogeneic stem cell transplantation. TCRdb independently ran MiXCR on the RT-PCR reads; one entry per CDR3 protein. The sample shows about 31,000 distinct CDR3 sequences, under 7.5% of them seen only once. The sequenced material came from blood, either unsorted or a sorted T cell fraction (not recorded which). The receptors stem from a human donor who was either an allogeneic HSCT recipient or a stem cell or donor lymphocyte infusion donor (not recorded which). It is not recorded whose cells these are; they may come from a transplant donor.

Many counts were recorded for this clonotype. The chain employs TRBV12-3 or TRBV12-4 and TRBJ1-4, with no clear D. The CDR3 loop spans 14 amino acids. Between the trimmed V and J ends, which lost 6 bases and 0 bases, there was a span of 8 bases. The CDR3 here is CASSLGATNEKLFF. The CDR3 nucleotides are TGTGCCAGCAGCCTCGGTGCAACTAATGAAAAACTGTTTTTT.

In its sample, this clonotype was seen many times. The rearrangement links TRBV27 to TRBJ2-2; D remains ambiguous. This CDR3 has 12 residues. Germline V lookup: CDR1 MNHEY, CDR2 SMNVEV (reference sequence). V lost 3 bases, J lost 7 bases, and 6 bases lay in between. The CDR3 DNA sequence: TGTGCCAGCAGTTTTAAGTACGGGGAGCTGTTTTTT. This encodes CASSFKYGELFF.

This clonotype was picked up many times. The CDR3 here is CASIQGTSGRNEQFF. In nucleotides, the CDR3 is TGTGCCAGCATCCAAGGCACTAGCGGGAGAAATGAGCAGTTCTTC. V is TRBV28 and J is TRBJ2-1; TRBD2 matches 11 bases. The CDR3 is 15 residues long. After removal of 7 bases from V and 7 bases from J, the junction contained 9 bases not matched to a gene. Germline-derived CDR1 and CDR2 are MDHEN and SYDVKM.

This chain connects TRBV5-6 to TRBJ2-5; 8 bases line up with TRBD1. The trim removed 2 bases at V and 1 base at J, leaving 4 bases unmatched. Per germline, CDR1 SGHDT and CDR2 YYEEEE. The CDR3 runs to 15 residues. CDR3 in DNA: TGTGCCAGCAGCTTTCAGGGGGCGCGCCAAGAGACCCAGTACTTC. Its translation: CASSFQGARQETQYF.

The V and J genes are TRBV10-3 and TRBJ2-3, with 10 bases matching TRBD2. J lost 1 base, V lost 3 bases, and 4 bases had no gene match. The CDR3 has 16 residues. Germline V gene sequence: CDR1 ENHRY, CDR2 SYGVKD. This chain's CDR3 is CAISDPGTSGTDTQYF. The CDR3 DNA is TGTGCCATCAGTGACCCAGGGACTAGCGGCACAGATACGCAGTATTTT.

Ten or more counts support this clonotype. The V call is TRBV11-3, the J call TRBJ1-1; D gene uncertain. The CDR3 loop spans 15 amino acids. Germline V gene lookup returns CDR1 SGHNT and CDR2 YENEEA. Between the trimmed V and J ends, which lost 4 bases and 5 bases, there was a span of 17 bases. The CDR3 is CASSSWDLAQTEAFF. For the CDR3, the DNA is TGTGCCAGCAGCTCATGGGATCTCGCACAGACTGAAGCTTTCTTT.

This clonotype has at least ten counts. The J gene is TRBJ2-3, the V gene TRBV12-3 or TRBV12-4, with 9 bases fitting TRBD1. The CDR3 consists of 16 residues. Unmatched junction bases numbered 11, after V lost 7 bases and J lost 3 bases. The CDR3 region is CASKPFVGQGTDTQYF. The CDR3 coding sequence is TGTGCCAGCAAGCCCTTCGTAGGACAGGGGACAGATACGCAGTATTTT.

This clonotype was recorded many times. This sequence joins TRBV18 and TRBJ1-6, with D perhaps matching TRBD1 (5 bases). Between the trimmed V and J ends, which lost 0 bases and 9 bases, there was a span of 12 bases. The germline V gene encodes CDR1 KGHSH and CDR2 LQKENI. This CDR3 has 15 amino acids. Here the CDR3 DNA reads TGTGCCAGCTCACCACCGTGGGGGATGGGTTCACCCCTCCACTTT. Encoded protein: CASSPPWGMGSPLHF.